This TCR beta chain emerged from a study of radiotherapy plus CTLA-4 blockade in lung cancer (dated by TCRdb to about 2018). Background on the whole study: Objective responses occurred in around 19% of enrolled patients, and roughly 30% achieved disease control.

What the study reported, not specific to this receptor: Early dynamic changes in blood T cell clones, together with increased serum interferon-beta after radiation, were reported as the strongest predictors of response. TCR clones derived from tumors expanded in peripheral blood after treatment with radiotherapy and ipilimumab.

The protocol used for the library was the immunoSEQ multiplex PCR assay. This immuneACCESS table, as held by TCRdb, lists in-frame sequences with V and J called but not all clones. Of the missing ones, under half trace to an unresolved V gene in checked studies; the others have no known cause. The sample includes around 59,000 clones, with less than 75% observed a single time. Approximately 8.6% of the sample comes from the top ten. The study evaluated CTLA-4 blockade (ipilimumab) given together with focal radiation therapy in patients who had chemo-refractory metastatic non-small-cell lung cancer. Comment on this clone: Which antigen it targets is not known. Per-nucleotide qualities are absent, and no much larger clonotype sits a single base away.

Germline trimming: 5 bases from V, 3 bases from J; junction bases outside gene matches: 8. From the cysteine up to the phenylalanine, the CDR3 has a length of 15 residues. Only the CDR3 portion is preserved as DNA: 45 bases, with reading frame beginning at the first base. CDR1 and CDR2, per the germline V gene, are SGHVS and FQNEAQ. The chain employs TRBV7-8 and TRBJ2-7, and 9 junctional nucleotides match TRBD1. The sequencing here drew on peripheral blood, taken from a patient treated with radiotherapy plus ipilimumab. The clonotype was recovered from a human donor with non-small cell lung cancer whose response to radiotherapy plus ipilimumab could not be evaluated. The encoded CDR3 is CASSPGTGIFYEQYF. The DNA sequence is TGTGCCAGCAGCCCCGGGACAGGGATTTTCTACGAGCAGTACTTC.